This TCR beta chain was documented in a study of cytomegalovirus exposure and HLA in healthy donors. The PCR employed 60 Vbeta primers together with 13 Jbeta primers. Authors' processing steps: A follow-up analysis tallied 86 million or so unique TCR beta chains, roughly 11 million shared. Here immunoSEQ multiplex PCR was the method, and the copy in TCRdb shows in-frame clones only, minus some. That table is the source of V, J and clone size, and D and trimming were worked out from the DNA. The repertoire holds 140,000 to 150,000 clones, with just under 85% as singletons. Regarding this clone: What it binds is not known.

V shed 3 bases, J shed 2 bases, and the junction held 13 bases outside the gene matches. CDR1 and CDR2 (germline): SGHRS, YFSETQ. This CDR3 contains 18 residues. Findings and limits, study-wide: Roughly uniform depth of sequencing across donors was assumed in presence/absence analyses. An analysis that was carried out later associated 16,000 or so TCR beta sequences with HLA alleles at 0.05 false discovery rate. The authors enumerated over 150 TCR beta chains as linked to cytomegalovirus.

The chain carries TRBV5-1 and TRBJ2-3; TRBD1 aligns across 9 bases. Sequencing input: PBMCs. This receptor was taken from a woman aged 60-75 years in good health and CMV-seropositive. The CDR3 DNA sequence: TGCGCCAGCAGCTCGGGACAGGGTAGTCTCCCTAACACAGATACGCAGTATTTT. Protein sequence: CASSSGQGSLPNTDTQYF.